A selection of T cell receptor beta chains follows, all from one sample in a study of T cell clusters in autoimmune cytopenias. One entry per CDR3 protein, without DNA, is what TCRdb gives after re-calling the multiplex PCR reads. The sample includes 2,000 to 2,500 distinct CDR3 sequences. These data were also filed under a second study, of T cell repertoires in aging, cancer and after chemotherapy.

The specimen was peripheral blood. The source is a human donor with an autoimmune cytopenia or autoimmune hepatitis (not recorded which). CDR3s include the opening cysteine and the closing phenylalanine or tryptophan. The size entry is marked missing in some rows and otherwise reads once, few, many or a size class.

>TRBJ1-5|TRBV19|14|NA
CASTLGDSYQPQHF
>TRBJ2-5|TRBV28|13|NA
CASSLQGGEAQYF
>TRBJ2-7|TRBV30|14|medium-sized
CAWSVISGPYEQYF
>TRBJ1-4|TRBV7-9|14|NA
CASSPRGEVKKLFF
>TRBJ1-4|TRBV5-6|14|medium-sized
CASSLVQANEKLFF
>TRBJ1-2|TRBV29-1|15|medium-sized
CSVTPGTAKNYGYTF
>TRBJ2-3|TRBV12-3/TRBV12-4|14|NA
CASSLRDSAPAQYF
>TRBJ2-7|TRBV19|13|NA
CASSVSGGYEQYF
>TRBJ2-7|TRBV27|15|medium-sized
CASSSGGLRNYEQYF
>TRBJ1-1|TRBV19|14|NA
CASSIGFLNSEAFF
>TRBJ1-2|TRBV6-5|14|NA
CASSPTGPNHGYTF
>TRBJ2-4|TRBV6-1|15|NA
CASSSPGQGIDIQYF
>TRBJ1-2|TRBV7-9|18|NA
CASSFSVRDDGWSYGYTF
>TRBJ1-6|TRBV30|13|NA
CAWSLGGRWALHF
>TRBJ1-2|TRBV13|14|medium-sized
CASSRRTGGYGYTF
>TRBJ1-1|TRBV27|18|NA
CASSFMRGGGGGGTEAFF
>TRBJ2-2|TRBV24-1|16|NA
CATSDPKTGSTGELFF